These T cell receptor beta chains were read from a single sample in a study of cytomegalovirus exposure and HLA in healthy donors. The data were produced by immunoSEQ multiplex PCR, yet TCRdb's version contains in-frame clones alone and is incomplete. This table holds around 99,000 clones, over 60% found once. Material for sequencing was PBMCs. The receptor set was obtained from a male donor in good health and CMV-seronegative. Both conserved end residues are part of each CDR3. The D gene is left open where the match is weak. Clone sizes are given selectively: once, few, many, or a class where the clone is expanded.

abundance	d_gene	v_gene	j_gene	CDR3aa	CDR3nt
.	TRBD2	TRBV5-6	TRBJ2-1	CASSYLKRGSSYNEQFF	TGTGCCAGCAGCTACTTAAAGCGGGGGAGCTCCTACAATGAGCAGTTCTTC
.	.	TRBV5-4	TRBJ2-7	CASSSSEHEQYF	TGTGCCAGCAGCTCCTCGGAGCACGAGCAGTACTTC
.	.	TRBV18	TRBJ2-7	CASSPLETNPPYEQYF	TGTGCCAGCTCACCACTAGAAACCAATCCACCGTACGAGCAGTACTTC
.	.	TRBV10-1	TRBJ2-7	CASSESFRSREQYF	TGCGCCAGCAGTGAGTCGTTCCGGAGTCGCGAGCAGTACTTC
.	TRBD2	TRBV5-1	TRBJ2-3	CASSQTSGRARGTDTQYF	TGCGCCAGCAGCCAGACTAGCGGGAGGGCCAGAGGGACAGATACGCAGTATTTT
.	TRBD2	TRBV7-2	TRBJ2-3	CASSRKRGYTDTQYF	TGTGCCAGCAGTCGCAAGCGGGGCTACACAGATACGCAGTATTTT
.	.	TRBV30	TRBJ2-7	CAWVRSYEQYF	TGTGCCTGGGTCCGGTCCTACGAGCAGTACTTC
.	.	TRBV5-6	TRBJ2-3	CASSFWLSGSYADTQYF	TGTGCCAGCAGCTTCTGGTTGTCAGGGTCTTATGCAGATACGCAGTATTTT
.	.	TRBV18	TRBJ2-7	CASSPGLSYGQYF	TGTGCCAGCTCACCGGGACTCAGCTACGGGCAGTACTTC
.	TRBD1	TRBV18	TRBJ1-1	CASSPSTGQNTEAFF	TGTGCCAGCTCACCCTCGACAGGGCAAAACACTGAAGCTTTCTTT
.	.	TRBV5-1	TRBJ1-5	CASSLGENQPQHF	TGCGCCAGCAGCTTAGGGGAAAATCAGCCCCAGCATTTT
.	.	TRBV25-1	TRBJ1-1	CASSRHGEGFF	TGTGCCAGCAGTCGACACGGGGAGGGTTTCTTT
.	.	TRBV5-1	TRBJ2-7	CASSLERGTYEQYF	TGCGCCAGCAGCTTGGAAAGGGGTACATACGAGCAGTACTTC
.	.	TRBV5-1	TRBJ1-1	CASSLGRTMNTEAFF	TGCGCCAGCAGCTTAGGACGGACTATGAACACTGAAGCTTTCTTT
.	.	TRBV6-5	TRBJ2-3	CASSRAEVGTDTQYF	TGTGCCAGCAGTCGAGCGGAAGTCGGTACAGATACGCAGTATTTT
.	.	TRBV5-1	TRBJ2-7	CASSLASDGSYEQYF	TGCGCCAGCAGCTTGGCTAGCGATGGCTCCTACGAGCAGTACTTC
.	TRBD1	TRBV11-2	TRBJ1-3	CASSHRGQGDRDTIYF	TGTGCCAGCAGCCACCGGGGACAGGGCGATCGGGACACCATATATTTT
.	.	TRBV18	TRBJ2-3	CASSPAGTDTQYF	TGTGCCAGCTCACCCGCAGGGACAGATACGCAGTATTTT
.	TRBD1	TRBV15	TRBJ2-7	CATSRTPGTGSYEQYF	TGTGCCACCAGCAGAACTCCCGGGACAGGGTCCTACGAGCAGTACTTC
.	TRBD1	TRBV4-2	TRBJ2-5	CASSPNPGQPETQYF	TGTGCCAGCAGCCCAAACCCGGGACAGCCCGAGACCCAGTACTTC
.	TRBD1	TRBV30	TRBJ1-1	CAWSVPGQGAERTEAFF	TGTGCCTGGAGTGTACCGGGACAGGGGGCCGAACGCACTGAAGCTTTCTTT
.	.	TRBV6-1	TRBJ1-2	CASSEGQDPNYGYTF	TGTGCCAGCAGTGAAGGACAGGACCCTAACTATGGCTACACCTTC
.	TRBD2	TRBV15	TRBJ2-7	CATSREKAGAHYEQYF	TGTGCCACCAGCAGAGAGAAAGCGGGAGCCCACTACGAGCAGTACTTC
.	TRBD2	TRBV6-1	TRBJ2-7	CASSAASGRLYEQYF	TGTGCCAGCAGCGCTGCTAGCGGGAGGTTATACGAGCAGTACTTC
.	TRBD2	TRBV7-9	TRBJ2-7	CASSETSGRARGSYEQYF	TGTGCCAGCAGCGAGACTAGCGGGAGGGCCAGAGGGTCCTACGAGCAGTACTTC
.	TRBD1	TRBV11-3	TRBJ1-1	CASSLEGQAGSTEAFF	TGTGCCAGCAGCTTAGAAGGACAGGCGGGGAGCACTGAAGCTTTCTTT
.	.	TRBV15	TRBJ1-2	CATSREDFGGYTF	TGTGCCACCAGCAGAGAGGACTTCGGTGGCTACACCTTC
.	TRBD1	TRBV15	TRBJ1-5	CATRRARQGAVQPQHF	TGTGCCACCAGGAGAGCCCGACAGGGGGCCGTTCAGCCCCAGCATTTT
.	.	TRBV7-9	TRBJ1-5	CASSLVDQPQHF	TGTGCCAGCAGCTTGGTAGATCAGCCCCAGCATTTT
.	TRBD2	TRBV5-1	TRBJ2-2	CASSLVLAGIQAGELFF	TGCGCCAGCAGCTTGGTCTTAGCGGGCATACAAGCCGGGGAGCTGTTTTTT
.	.	TRBV6-5	TRBJ2-7	CASRDTAGEQYF	TGTGCCAGCAGGGACACAGCTGGGGAGCAGTACTTC
.	.	TRBV27	TRBJ1-2	CASSLSEEPTNYGYTF	TGTGCCAGCAGTTTATCGGAGGAGCCTACTAACTATGGCTACACCTTC
.	.	TRBV2	TRBJ2-4	CASHSALAKNIQYF	TGTGCCAGCCATAGTGCCCTAGCCAAAAACATTCAGTACTTC
.	TRBD2	TRBV7-9	TRBJ2-3	CASRWTSGSLDTQYF	TGTGCCAGCAGGTGGACTAGCGGGAGTTTGGATACGCAGTATTTT
.	TRBD2	TRBV4-1	TRBJ2-7	CASSQPGGRWYEQYF	TGCGCCAGCAGCCAGCCTGGCGGGAGGTGGTACGAGCAGTACTTC
few	.	TRBV19	TRBJ2-7	CASRSDEGFDEQYF	TGTGCCAGTCGTTCCGATGAGGGTTTCGACGAGCAGTACTTC
.	TRBD2	TRBV18	TRBJ2-3	CASSPTLAASTDTQYF	TGTGCCAGCTCACCGACACTAGCGGCAAGCACAGATACGCAGTATTTT
.	TRBD2	TRBV6-5	TRBJ2-2	CASSKTLAGGGELFF	TGTGCCAGCTCAAAAACCCTAGCGGGAGGTGGGGAGCTGTTTTTT
.	.	TRBV5-1	TRBJ2-7	CASSKDGTTYEQYF	TGCGCCAGCAGCAAAGACGGGACAACCTACGAGCAGTACTTC
.	TRBD2	TRBV10-2	TRBJ2-7	CATGLAGAYEQYF	TGCGCCACGGGACTAGCGGGAGCCTACGAGCAGTACTTC
.	.	TRBV19	TRBJ1-1	CASSINTGHSEAFF	TGTGCCAGTAGTATAAATACAGGACACTCTGAAGCTTTCTTT
.	TRBD2	TRBV2	TRBJ2-7	CASSDSGLAGGNYEQYF	TGTGCCAGCAGTGATTCGGGCTTAGCGGGAGGTAACTACGAGCAGTACTTC
.	TRBD1	TRBV4-1	TRBJ2-1	CASSPLDRAGNEQFF	TGCGCCAGCAGCCCCCTGGACAGGGCAGGCAATGAGCAGTTCTTC